A selection of T cell receptor beta chains follows, all from one sample in a study of T cells in Graves' hyperthyroidism and ophthalmopathy. TCRdb ran MiXCR on the multiplex PCR reads and lists one entry per CDR3 protein. The table lists 190,000 or so distinct CDR3 sequences, approximately 20% of them singletons. The sequencing sample was made of blood. Receptor source: a man aged 40-49 years with Graves' hyperthyroidism. The conserved cysteine and the conserved F or W are not part of the CDR3 here. The order of the fields is J gene, D gene, clone size, V gene, CDR3 protein. The D gene is left open where the match is weak. Clone size, where shown, is once, few, many, or a class for clones that have expanded.

j_call: TRBJ2-1
d_call: .
clone_size: many
v_call: TRBV5-1
cdr3_aa: ASSLGHRSYNEQF

j_call: TRBJ1-2
d_call: .
clone_size: many
v_call: TRBV20-1
cdr3_aa: SARGGARDYGYT

j_call: TRBJ2-1
d_call: TRBD2
clone_size: few
v_call: TRBV4-2
cdr3_aa: ASSPRTSGGAYNEQF

j_call: TRBJ1-1
d_call: TRBD1
clone_size: many
v_call: TRBV10-3
cdr3_aa: AIRTGTGKGTEAF

j_call: TRBJ2-7
d_call: .
clone_size: many
v_call: TRBV11-2
cdr3_aa: ASSLGTAELYEQY

j_call: TRBJ2-2
d_call: .
clone_size: many
v_call: TRBV5-1
cdr3_aa: ASSLVPGDNTGELF

j_call: TRBJ1-2
d_call: TRBD1
clone_size: many
v_call: TRBV7-9
cdr3_aa: ASSPPGLTGASYGYT

j_call: TRBJ2-1
d_call: .
clone_size: many
v_call: TRBV5-4
cdr3_aa: ASSLDGSSYNEQF

j_call: TRBJ2-3
d_call: TRBD2
clone_size: few
v_call: TRBV5-4
cdr3_aa: ASRPGGGQLSTDTQY

j_call: TRBJ2-5
d_call: .
clone_size: once
v_call: TRBV29-1
cdr3_aa: SVASGQETQY

j_call: TRBJ1-4
d_call: TRBD1
clone_size: .
v_call: TRBV7-2
cdr3_aa: ASSFPGQGEKLF

j_call: TRBJ2-3
d_call: TRBD2
clone_size: .
v_call: TRBV7-2
cdr3_aa: ASSFAAGGADTQY

j_call: TRBJ1-1
d_call: .
clone_size: many
v_call: TRBV2
cdr3_aa: ASSEVEGNTEAF

j_call: TRBJ1-6
d_call: TRBD1
clone_size: many
v_call: TRBV5-1
cdr3_aa: ASSLGQGLDSPLH

j_call: TRBJ1-5
d_call: TRBD1
clone_size: .
v_call: TRBV15
cdr3_aa: ATRQGLVQPQH

j_call: TRBJ1-2
d_call: TRBD1
clone_size: few
v_call: TRBV7-8
cdr3_aa: ASSLREGQPNYGYT

j_call: TRBJ1-1
d_call: TRBD1
clone_size: many
v_call: TRBV18
cdr3_aa: ASSADDRVTEAF

j_call: TRBJ2-5
d_call: TRBD2
clone_size: .
v_call: TRBV20-1
cdr3_aa: SARESGILETQY

j_call: TRBJ2-3
d_call: TRBD2
clone_size: many
v_call: TRBV20-1
cdr3_aa: SAREIAGGVDTQY

j_call: TRBJ2-1
d_call: TRBD2
clone_size: .
v_call: TRBV7-2
cdr3_aa: ASSQGLAEEQF

j_call: TRBJ1-5
d_call: .
clone_size: .
v_call: TRBV27
cdr3_aa: ASSLSGVYQPQH

j_call: TRBJ2-3
d_call: TRBD2
clone_size: few
v_call: TRBV28
cdr3_aa: ASSLQAGGRVDTQY

j_call: TRBJ2-1
d_call: .
clone_size: many
v_call: TRBV11-2
cdr3_aa: ASSSLVWVRGNEQF

j_call: TRBJ2-1
d_call: .
clone_size: .
v_call: TRBV11-1
cdr3_aa: ASSNLTSYYNEQF

j_call: TRBJ1-2
d_call: .
clone_size: many
v_call: TRBV6-5
cdr3_aa: ASSYSDIKRGYT

j_call: TRBJ1-1
d_call: .
clone_size: .
v_call: TRBV4-3
cdr3_aa: ASGAGMNTEAF

j_call: TRBJ1-4
d_call: TRBD1
clone_size: .
v_call: TRBV6-5
cdr3_aa: ASSYAGTGANEKLF

j_call: TRBJ2-5
d_call: TRBD2
clone_size: many
v_call: TRBV30
cdr3_aa: AWSSGGAGSETQY

j_call: TRBJ1-2
d_call: .
clone_size: few
v_call: TRBV9
cdr3_aa: ASNRFEGNGYT

j_call: TRBJ2-1
d_call: TRBD2
clone_size: .
v_call: TRBV30
cdr3_aa: AWRKQAGGYNEQF

j_call: TRBJ1-5
d_call: .
clone_size: many
v_call: TRBV19
cdr3_aa: ASSTSHSPNQPQH